Each of the 12 T cell receptor beta chains below was sequenced from the same sample in a study of T cells after yellow fever vaccination (dated by TCRdb to the late 2010s). Receptor libraries were prepared by 5' RACE. The sequencing machine was an Illumina HiSeq 2500. TCRdb reanalyzed the raw reads on its own, using fastp at Q25 for trimming and MiXCR for clone calling, and kept in-frame beta chains. Here each entry gathers all rows of one CDR3 protein and keeps the most common genes and DNA. A total of a few hundred thousand distinct CDR3 sequences appear in this sample, around 8.1% of them only once. The top ten clones comprise around 17% of the sample. The treatment or condition label here, explained by the study, means: live attenuated yellow fever vaccine strain. The sample in question was PBMCs, obtained more than 40 days after the first yellow fever vaccination. These receptors came from a man aged 18 to 30 who received the YFV17D yellow fever vaccine.

The chain uses TRBV7-2 and TRBJ2-5; D ambiguous. Trimming stripped 10 bases from V and 4 bases from J, with 19 bases between. Germline-derived CDR1 and CDR2 are SGHTA and FQGNSA. The CDR3 runs to 14 residues. The CDR3 sequence is CATPLPGSGETQYF. The DNA of the CDR3 is TGTGCCACCCCTCTTCCTGGTTCGGGAGAGACCCAGTACTTC.

This clonotype occurred many times. The rearrangement links TRBV20-1 to TRBJ1-3; perhaps TRBD1 as D (6 bases). Trimming shortened V by 0 bases and J by 5 bases, and 8 bases separated the two germline ends. CDR1 and CDR2 from the germline V gene are DFQATT and SNEGSKA (reference sequence). The CDR3 is 13 amino acids. Here the CDR3 reads CSARDRDRNTIYF. DNA of the CDR3: TGCAGTGCTAGAGATCGGGACAGAAACACCATATATTTT.

This clonotype was counted only a few times. The genes are TRBV18 and TRBJ1-2; D ambiguous. This CDR3 contains 14 residues. CDR1 KGHSH and CDR2 LQKENI come from the germline V gene. V shed 2 bases and J shed 2 bases, with 9 bases lying between them. As DNA, the CDR3 is TGTGCCAGCTCACCAGCGGCAGACAACTATGGCTACACCTTC. It encodes CASSPAADNYGYTF.

The table lists this clonotype with many counts. This chain joins TRBV5-4 and TRBJ1-1; 10 bases match TRBD1. CDR3 length: 15 amino acids. V lost 2 bases, J lost 4 bases, and 5 bases stayed unmatched. The germline V gene encodes CDR1 SGHNT and CDR2 YYREEE (reference sequence). The CDR3 sequence is CASSFWDRGITEAFF. The CDR3 bases are TGTGCCAGCAGCTTCTGGGACAGGGGAATCACTGAAGCTTTCTTT.

The sample holds many counts of this clonotype. This sequence joins TRBV6-5 and TRBJ1-2, with 9 bases identical to TRBD1. Germline lookup yields CDR1 MNHEY and CDR2 SVGAGI. The CDR3 is 13 residues long. V was clipped by 0 bases and J by 7 bases; unmatched bases: 0. The CDR3 reads CASSYSGQGGYTF. For the CDR3, the DNA is TGTGCCAGCAGTTACTCGGGACAGGGTGGCTACACCTTC.

The chain employs TRBV15 and TRBJ1-1; TRBD1 agrees at 8 bases. This CDR3 spans 16 amino acids. V lost 0 bases to trimming and J lost 1 base; unmatched junction nucleotides: 4. Germline V gives CDR1 LNHNV, CDR2 YYDKDF (reference sequence). The CDR3 region is CATSRDWGTGNTEAFF. CDR3 DNA: TGTGCCACCAGCAGAGATTGGGGGACAGGGAACACTGAAGCTTTCTTT.

The table lists this clonotype with a few counts. This chain uses TRBV28 with TRBJ2-2; maybe TRBD1 (5 bases). V was shortened by 4 bases and J by 8 bases, with 14 bases between the two germline ends. CDR3 length: 14 amino acids. Germline V CDR1 and CDR2: MDHEN, SYDVKM. CDR3 DNA: TGTGCCAGCAGTTCACCTCCAGGGTTTGGGGAGCTGTTTTTT. Its protein product is CASSSPPGFGELFF.

The chain carries TRBV28 and TRBJ2-7, with 9 positions matching TRBD1. The J segment lost 6 bases and the V segment lost 7 bases, leaving 7 bases of the junction unmatched. The CDR3 extends over 13 amino acids. Germline values: CDR1 MDHEN, CDR2 SYDVKM. In DNA form, the CDR3 reads TGTGCCAGCACATCGCACAGGGGGCTCGAGCAGTACGTC. This codes for CASTSHRGLEQYV.

The chain employs TRBV5-4 and TRBJ2-1; 7 nucleotides match TRBD2. The junction had 13 bases not matched to a gene; V was cut back by 5 bases and J by 5 bases. The length of the CDR3 is 16 residues. The germline gives CDR1 SGHNT, CDR2 YYREEE (reference sequence). As DNA, the CDR3 is TGTGCCAGCAGGCGGGCGGGGTCGGGAGGCCACAATGAGCAGTTCTTC. Translating it yields CASRRAGSGGHNEQFF.

The chain couples TRBV11-3 to TRBJ2-7, with 8 bases aligning to TRBD1. There are 11 residues in the CDR3. V shed 9 bases, J shed 6 bases, and the junction held 4 bases outside the gene matches. Germline V gives CDR1 SGHNT, CDR2 YENEEA. CDR3 DNA sequence: TGTGCCAGACTTGACAGGGGCGAGCAGTACGTC. This sequence encodes CARLDRGEQYV.

The V and J genes are TRBV20-1 and TRBJ2-1, with D possibly matching TRBD2 (5 bases). V lost 3 bases, J lost 5 bases, and 8 bases lay in between. CDR1 is DFQATT and CDR2 is SNEGSKA in the germline V gene (reference sequence). The CDR3 loop spans 12 amino acids. In nucleotides, the CDR3 is TGCAGTGCTAGCCGGACTGACAATGAGCAGTTCTTC. Translation: CSASRTDNEQFF.

The sample holds a few counts of this clonotype. This rearrangement joins TRBV7-9 to TRBJ1-4; the D is unclear. The CDR3 is 14 amino acids. In germline, CDR1 is SEHNR, CDR2 FQNEAQ (reference sequence). Trimming removed 1 base from V and 4 bases from J, with 7 bases in between. The DNA for the CDR3 is TGTGCCAGCAGCTTAGGGACTCTTAATGAAAAACTGTTTTTT. Encoded protein: CASSLGTLNEKLFF.